This T cell receptor beta chain was captured by sequencing in a study of T-cell memory formation after mild COVID-19 listed by TCRdb under 2021. Broadly, across the study: TCR sequence clusters from the two donors were found to be largely donor specific. In two donors, T-cell clones that expanded and contracted after mild COVID-19 were tracked by sequencing TCRalpha and TCRbeta repertoires over time. The cohort was made up of two young adult volunteers, one female and one male, who were previously healthy. What the work shows at the level of the full study, not this receptor alone: From day 15 to 85, contracting clones showed balanced CD4/CD8 phenotypes, whereas a second wave of clones that expanded from day 15 to 37 leaned towards CD4+. Contracting CD4+ clones turned up mainly in the CM and EM memory subsets, whereas EMRA was where CD8+ clones were enriched. Only two mild cases were covered in the study, and larger cohorts including severe cases with pre-infection samples were considered necessary. Whether the second-wave clones peaking on day 37 were SARS-CoV-2 specific was not confirmed. Some responding clones were detected in pre-infection memory, suggesting pre-existing cross-reactive memory T cells joined the SARS-CoV-2 response.

Worth noting for this clonotype: The specificity of this receptor is unknown. Nothing much larger sits one base from this clone, and base qualities are not available.

CDR1 and CDR2 are read off the germline V gene (reference sequence) as LNHNV and YYDKDF. The CDR3 spans 15 residues, from the cysteine through the phenylalanine. The kept DNA is CDR3 alone, 45 bases in frame from the first base. V loses 0 bases at its end and J loses 3 bases; junction bases beyond the gene matches: 3. Ficoll-Paque density gradient centrifugation was used to isolate PBMCs. The listed sequencing device is Illumina NovaSeq 6000. TCRalpha and TCRbeta cDNA libraries were constructed by 5'RACE with constant-segment primers, with sample barcodes and unique molecular identifiers being introduced. Trizol reagent was used to extract RNA from every sample. The libraries were amplified in two PCR steps, and the second step added a second sample barcode and Illumina TruSeq adapters. Sequencing of the libraries was done on an Illumina NovaSeq, producing 2 x 150 bp paired-end reads. The paper's data handling went like this. Demultiplexing of reads and collapsing into UMI-guided consensus sequences were performed with migec v1.2.7. With mixcr v2.1.11, UMI consensuses were aligned to TRA and TRB V and J templates and assembled into clonotypes. A clonotype was counted as expanded or contracted only when both edgeR and NoisET called the clonotype significant, with the noise models trained on biological replicates. For edgeR calls, a false discovery rate-adjusted p below 0.01 and a log2 fold-change threshold of 1 were applied. As an exploratory analysis of dynamics, max-normalized trajectories of the 1000 most abundant clonotypes were examined by PCA with hierarchical clustering. The CD4 or CD8 phenotype of responding clones was assigned using the separately sequenced CD4+ and CD8+ repertoires. TCRdb cleaned the public reads at Q25 with fastp, built clones with MiXCR and kept in-frame beta chains. Every distinct CDR3 protein forms one entry, paired with its most common genes and DNA. The V and J calls follow TCRdb's processing rather than the paper's. The table for this sample lists about 350,000 distinct CDR3 sequences; about 15% of them were counted only once. The ten largest clones take up 22% of the sample.

Sequenced: PBMCs or a T cell subset sorted from them (not recorded which). The sequence joins TRBV15 to TRBJ2-7; 9 central bases correspond to TRBD1. This clonotype was obtained from a man younger than 35 who had mild COVID-19 (a few samples of this study predate the infection). The sample titles of this study are shuffled in the database, so cell type and time point are left out; the donor was told from shared clones. The DNA sequence is as follows: TGTGCCACCAGCAGAGATCCGGGACAGGGCTACGAGCAGTACTTC. It translates as CATSRDPGQGYEQYF. The CDR3, completed at both ends by the reference TRBV15 and TRBJ2-7 genes, gives the full variable domain DAMVIQNPRYQVTQFGKPVTLSCSQTLNHNVMYWYQQKSSQAPKLLFHYYDKDFNNEADTPDNFQSRRPNTSFCFLDIRSPGLGDTAMYLCATSRDPGQGYEQYFGPGTRLTVT.